This T cell receptor beta chain appears in the sequencing data of a study of cytomegalovirus exposure and HLA in healthy donors. The PCR ran on 60 Vbeta and 13 Jbeta primers. The assay was immunoSEQ multiplex PCR, and TCRdb's table has in-frame clones only and misses some. The repertoire holds fewer than 250,000 clones, with around 75% as singletons. Unmatched junction bases numbered 6, after V lost 5 bases and J lost 4 bases. CDR3 length: 15 residues. Germline loops: CDR1 SGHTA, CDR2 FQGNSA. This sequence originates from a woman aged 25 to 39 in good health and CMV-seropositive. The specimen was PBMCs. This chain uses TRBV7-2 with TRBJ2-2; TRBD1 agrees at 8 bases. The CDR3 sequence is CASSLRGPGTGELFF. For the CDR3, the DNA is TGTGCCAGCAGCCTCAGGGGGCCGGGCACCGGGGAGCTGTTTTTT.